The clone carrying this T cell receptor beta chain appeared once. Its antigen remains unknown. The junction had 12 bases not matched to a gene; V was cut back by 6 bases and J by 5 bases. Germline CDR1 reads MDHEN; CDR2 reads SYDVKM. The CDR3 has 15 residues. Produced via immunoSEQ multiplex PCR; TCRdb's table is partial and in-frame only. The table includes a few hundred thousand clones, about nine tenths detected once. This specimen belongs to a study of cytomegalovirus exposure and HLA in healthy donors. Study-wide points: Subsequent analysis showed first-cohort TCR clusters tending to co-occur in approximately 120 validation repertoires. Some public TCRs appeared in many individuals, while most sequences were rare. Reports credit the classifier with highly specific, highly sensitive diagnosis of cytomegalovirus status.

The J gene is TRBJ1-2, the V gene TRBV28, with 7 bases aligning to TRBD1. This receptor was obtained from a woman younger than 30 in good health and CMV-seronegative. Sequences were obtained from PBMCs. The CDR3 is CASSPGQAVSYGYTF. The CDR3 bases are TGTGCCAGCAGCCCAGGACAGGCTGTGTCATATGGCTACACCTTC.